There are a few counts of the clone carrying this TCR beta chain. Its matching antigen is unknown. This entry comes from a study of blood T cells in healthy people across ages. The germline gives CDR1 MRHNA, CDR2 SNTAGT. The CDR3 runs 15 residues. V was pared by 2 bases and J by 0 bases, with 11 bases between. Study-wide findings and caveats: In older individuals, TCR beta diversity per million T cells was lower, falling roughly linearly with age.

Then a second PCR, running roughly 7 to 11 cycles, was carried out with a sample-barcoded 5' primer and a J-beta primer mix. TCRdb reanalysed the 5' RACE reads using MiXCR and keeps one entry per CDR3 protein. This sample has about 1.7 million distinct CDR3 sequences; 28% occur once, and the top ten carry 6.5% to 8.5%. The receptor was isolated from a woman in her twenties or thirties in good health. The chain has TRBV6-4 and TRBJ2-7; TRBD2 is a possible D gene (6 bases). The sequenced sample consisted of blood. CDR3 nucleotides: TGTGCCAGCAGTGACACGGGAGAGAGCTCCTACGAGCAGTACTTC. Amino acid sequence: CASSDTGESSYEQYF.